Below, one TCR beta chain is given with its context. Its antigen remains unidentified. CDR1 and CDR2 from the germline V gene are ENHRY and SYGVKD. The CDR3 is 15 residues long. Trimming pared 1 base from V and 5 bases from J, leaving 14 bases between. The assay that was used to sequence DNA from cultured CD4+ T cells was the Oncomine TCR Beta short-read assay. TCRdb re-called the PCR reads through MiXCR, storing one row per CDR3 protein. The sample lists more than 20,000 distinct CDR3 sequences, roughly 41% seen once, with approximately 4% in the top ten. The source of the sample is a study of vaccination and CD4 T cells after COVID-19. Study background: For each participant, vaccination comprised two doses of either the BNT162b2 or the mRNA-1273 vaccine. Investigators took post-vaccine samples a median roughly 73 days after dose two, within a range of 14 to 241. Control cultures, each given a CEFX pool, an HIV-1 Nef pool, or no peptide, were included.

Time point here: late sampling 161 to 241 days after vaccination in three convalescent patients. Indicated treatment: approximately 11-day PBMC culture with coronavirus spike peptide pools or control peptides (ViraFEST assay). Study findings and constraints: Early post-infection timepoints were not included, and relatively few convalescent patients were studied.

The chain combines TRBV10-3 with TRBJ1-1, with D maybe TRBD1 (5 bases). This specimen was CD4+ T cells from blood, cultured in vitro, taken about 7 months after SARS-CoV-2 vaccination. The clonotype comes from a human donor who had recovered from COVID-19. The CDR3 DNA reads TGTGCCATCAGTGAGTGGGGGTCTTCGGGAACTGAAGCTTTCTTT. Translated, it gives CAISEWGSSGTEAFF.